The 31 T cell receptor beta chains below come from one sample, sequenced in a study of shared clonotypes between healthy human individuals. Assay used: immunoSEQ multiplex PCR; TCRdb lists only in-frame clones, some missing. The table lists approximately 1.5 million clones, about 98.5% of them singletons. Sample: naive CD4+ T cells sorted from blood. Documented subset: CD45RA+ positively selected. These TCRs come from a young man in good health.

A remark on this clone: This specimen includes other DNA sequences encoding the same CDR3. The chain links TRBV5-1 to TRBJ1-5; D might be TRBD1 (5 bases). Germline V lookup: CDR1 SGHRS, CDR2 YFSETQ. The V gene lost 0 bases and the J gene lost 5 bases, with 9 bases spanning the gap. The CDR3 totals 14 residues. The CDR3: CASSLGGGDQPQHF. DNA for the CDR3: TGCGCCAGCAGCTTGGGGGGCGGTGATCAGCCCCAGCATTTT.

Notes on this clone: This same CDR3 is encoded by further DNA sequences in the sample. This sequence joins TRBV28 and TRBJ2-1, with TRBD2 matching 9 bases. Looked up from germline, CDR1 is MDHEN and CDR2 is SYDVKM. The V and J ends lost 2 bases and 4 bases, in that order; junction bases with no gene match: 0. This CDR3 spans 14 amino acids. DNA of the CDR3: TGTGCCAGCAGTTTAGCGGGAGGGTACAATGAGCAGTTCTTC. It encodes CASSLAGGYNEQFF. Supplemented by reference TRBV28 and TRBJ2-1, the full variable domain reads DVKVTQSSRYLVKRTGEKVFLECVQDMDHENMFWYRQDPGLGLRLIYFSYDVKMKEKGDIPEGYSVSREKKERFSLILESASTNQTSMYLCASSLAGGYNEQFFGPGTRLTVL.

The rearrangement uses TRBV29-1 and TRBJ1-1; tentative D call: TRBD1 (5 bases). The V end lost 6 bases, the J end lost 1 base, and 12 bases lay between the germline ends. Germline values: CDR1 SQVTM, CDR2 ANQGSEA. This CDR3 is built from 13 residues. The CDR3 region is CSVWQGGNTEAFF. The DNA for the CDR3 is TGCAGCGTCTGGCAGGGAGGGAACACTGAAGCTTTCTTT.

This chain joins TRBV29-1 and TRBJ2-3; D remains unclear. The CDR3 length is 14 residues. CDR1 is SQVTM and CDR2 is ANQGSEA in the germline V gene. V lost 5 bases and J lost 0, with 12 bases in between. The CDR3 DNA follows: TGCAGCGTTCAGACGAACCCTAGCACAGATACGCAGTATTTT. This encodes CSVQTNPSTDTQYF.

The chain joins TRBV5-1 to TRBJ2-7; 12 bases map to TRBD2. V dropped 3 bases and J dropped 7; count of bases not matched to a gene: 8. CDR3 length: 15 residues. From germline, CDR1 is SGHRS and CDR2 YFSETQ. The CDR3 DNA sequence: TGCGCCAGCAGCTCCCAAGGACTAGCGGGGCCGGAGCAGTACTTC. It encodes CASSSQGLAGPEQYF. Together with reference TRBV5-1 and TRBJ2-7, the CDR3 gives the full variable domain: KAGVTQTPRYLIKTRGQQVTLSCSPISGHRSVSWYQQTPGQGLQFLFEYFSETQRNKGNFPGRFSGRQFSNSRSEMNVSTLELGDSALYLCASSSQGLAGPEQYFGPGTRLTVT.

This chain links TRBV28 with TRBJ1-2, with unresolved D. Trimming removed 8 bases from V and 5 bases from J, with 9 bases in between. This CDR3 has 11 amino acids. CDR1 is MDHEN, CDR2 SYDVKM, per germline. The CDR3 here is CASGTEYGYTF. The DNA for the CDR3 is TGTGCCAGCGGAACAGAATATGGCTACACCTTC.

V and J are TRBV7-8 and TRBJ2-7, with 9 bases matching TRBD1. The germline V gene encodes CDR1 SGHVS and CDR2 FQNEAQ. After removal of 7 bases from V and 1 base from J, the junction contained 8 bases not matched to a gene. CDR3 length: 15 amino acids. CDR3 loop: CASNHLTGGSYEQYF. The DNA of the CDR3 is TGTGCCAGCAACCATTTGACAGGGGGATCCTACGAGCAGTACTTC.

The chain combines TRBV5-1 with TRBJ2-3, with 8 bases fitting TRBD2. The CDR3 has 15 residues. Per the germline V gene, CDR1 is SGHRS and CDR2 is YFSETQ. J gave up 2 bases and V 4 bases, and 6 bases lay outside the gene matches. CDR3 protein: CASSRLAGTTDTQYF. The CDR3 coding sequence is TGCGCCAGCAGCCGTTTAGCGGGAACCACAGATACGCAGTATTTT.

The rearrangement joins TRBV28 to TRBJ2-2; TRBD1 or TRBD2 may be the D gene (5 bases each). This CDR3 has 15 residues. V lost 7 bases and J lost 3, with 15 bases in between. Germline V gene lookup returns CDR1 MDHEN and CDR2 SYDVKM. The DNA for the CDR3 is TGTGCCAGCACTCATGGGGACCGGGACACCGGGGAGCTGTTTTTT. As protein: CASTHGDRDTGELFF.

With respect to this clone: This sample also contains other DNA sequences that code for the same CDR3. V is TRBV28 and J is TRBJ2-1; D gene unclear. Germline loops: CDR1 MDHEN, CDR2 SYDVKM. This CDR3 contains 11 residues. V was pared by 6 bases and J by 10 bases, with 10 bases between. The DNA of the CDR3 is TGTGCCAGCAGGGGCGTCAGCGAGCAGTTCTTC. It codes for CASRGVSEQFF.

The CDR3 region is CASSLESPETQYF. The DNA of the CDR3 is TGCGCCAGCAGCTTGGAGTCCCCAGAGACCCAGTACTTC. The genes are TRBV5-1 and TRBJ2-5; D gene uncertain. This CDR3 has 13 amino acids. V lost 0 bases and J lost 4, with 7 bases in between. The V gene's germline CDR1 is SGHRS and CDR2 YFSETQ. The full variable domain, its missing parts supplied by reference TRBV5-1 and TRBJ2-5, is KAGVTQTPRYLIKTRGQQVTLSCSPISGHRSVSWYQQTPGQGLQFLFEYFSETQRNKGNFPGRFSGRQFSNSRSEMNVSTLELGDSALYLCASSLESPETQYFGPGTRLLVL.

The gene calls are TRBV28 and TRBJ2-7; no clear D. This CDR3 is built from 15 residues. Germline CDR1 MDHEN, CDR2 SYDVKM. V was shortened by 5 bases and J by 0 bases, with 14 bases between the two germline ends. As DNA, the CDR3 is TGTGCCAGCAGTCCCAGACGGAGTGCCTCCTACGAGCAGTACTTC. This codes for CASSPRRSASYEQYF.

The DNA of the CDR3 is TGTGCCAGCAGCCCCGGGGGGACAGTCTCCCCAGATACGCAGTATTTT. Translating it yields CASSPGGTVSPDTQYF. This rearrangement joins TRBV28 to TRBJ2-3, with D perhaps matching TRBD1 or TRBD2 (7 bases each). The V end lost 6 bases, the J end lost 4 bases, and 20 bases lay between the germline ends. Germline V gene lookup returns CDR1 MDHEN and CDR2 SYDVKM. This CDR3 has 16 amino acids.

The V and J genes are TRBV7-2 and TRBJ1-5, with a weak D call TRBD1 (5 bases). The CDR3 contains 13 residues. V gave up 5 bases and J gave up 6 bases, with 11 bases separating them. Germline V gene sequence: CDR1 SGHTA, CDR2 FQGNSA. The CDR3 protein is CASSRGGVQPQHF. In nucleotides, the CDR3 is TGTGCCAGCAGCCGGGGAGGGGTTCAGCCCCAGCATTTT.

The chain links TRBV7-2 to TRBJ1-5, with unresolved D. Trimming stripped 5 bases from V and 7 bases from J, with 12 bases between. The V gene's germline CDR1 is SGHTA and CDR2 FQGNSA. The CDR3 covers 13 residues. The CDR3 region is CASSPRREQPQHF. In DNA form, the CDR3 reads TGTGCCAGCAGCCCACGACGGGAGCAGCCCCAGCATTTT.

The rearrangement uses TRBV4-2 and TRBJ2-1, with 11 bases aligning to TRBD2. CDR3 length: 17 amino acids. Germline V gene data show CDR1 as LGHNA and CDR2 as YNFKEQ. V trimming: 4 bases; J trimming: 6 bases; junction bases outside the gene matches: 11. CDR3 region: CASSRDIAGGPFNEQFF. The CDR3 bases are TGTGCCAGCAGCCGAGATATAGCGGGAGGGCCGTTCAATGAGCAGTTCTTC.

This clone came up once. The chain joins TRBV28 to TRBJ1-2; TRBD1 matches 7 bases. CDR3 length: 15 amino acids. Germline-derived CDR1 and CDR2 are MDHEN and SYDVKM. The junction had 8 bases not matched to a gene; V was cut back by 7 bases and J by 0 bases. The CDR3, as DNA: TGTGCCAGCACTCTCAACAGGGGTGCTAACTATGGCTACACCTTC. It yields the protein CASTLNRGANYGYTF.

This rearrangement joins TRBV28 to TRBJ2-5; D perhaps matches TRBD2 (6 bases). Trimming removed 4 bases from V and 2 bases from J, with 17 bases in between. This CDR3 spans 16 amino acids. CDR1 is MDHEN and CDR2 is SYDVKM in the germline V gene. CDR3 loop: CASSSLGASAQETQYF. DNA for the CDR3: TGTGCCAGCAGTTCCCTTGGGGCTAGCGCACAAGAGACCCAGTACTTC.

V gene TRBV6-5 combines with J gene TRBJ1-4; 10 bases are a match to TRBD1. The germline V gene has CDR1 MNHEY and CDR2 SVGAGI. Unmatched junction bases numbered 2, after V lost 5 bases and J lost 5 bases. The CDR3 has 14 residues. CDR3 in amino acids: CASSMGQGNEKLFF. CDR3 nucleotides: TGTGCCAGCAGTATGGGACAGGGGAATGAAAAACTGTTTTTT.

The V call is TRBV30, the J call TRBJ2-2; 15 positions agree with TRBD2. Germline loops: CDR1 GTSNPN, CDR2 SVGIG (reference sequence). The CDR3 is made up of 19 amino acids. V gave up 0 bases and J gave up 5 bases; unmatched junction bases: 10. The CDR3 protein is CAWSVSRTSGRARTGELFF. For the CDR3, the DNA is TGTGCCTGGAGTGTATCTCGGACTAGCGGGAGGGCGAGGACCGGGGAGCTGTTTTTT.

The chain has TRBV6-5 and TRBJ1-1, with a tentative D call TRBD1 (5 bases). This CDR3 has 13 residues. V was shortened by 2 bases and J by 4 bases, with 8 bases between the two germline ends. The germline V gene has CDR1 MNHEY and CDR2 SVGAGI. For the CDR3, the DNA is TGTGCCAGCAGTTACCCAGACAGCACTGAAGCTTTCTTT. Its protein product is CASSYPDSTEAFF.

The rearrangement joins TRBV6-1 to TRBJ2-2; D might be TRBD1 (5 bases). The CDR3 is 14 amino acids. Trimming removed 4 bases from V and 3 bases from J, with 9 bases in between. Looked up from germline, CDR1 is MNHNS and CDR2 is SASEGT. CDR3 nucleotide sequence: TGTGCCAGCAGTGCAAAGACAGACACCGGGGAGCTGTTTTTT. Translating gives CASSAKTDTGELFF.

The chain employs TRBV5-1 and TRBJ1-2, with a tentative D call TRBD1 (5 bases). This CDR3 spans 13 amino acids. V was pared by 4 bases and J by 8 bases, with 15 bases between. The V gene's germline CDR1 is SGHRS and CDR2 YFSETQ. CDR3 protein: CASSTGPLGGYTF. The CDR3 DNA follows: TGCGCCAGCAGCACGGGGCCTTTAGGCGGCTACACCTTC.

This rearrangement joins TRBV18 to TRBJ1-1; no clear D. Germline loops: CDR1 KGHSH, CDR2 LQKENI. CDR3 length: 13 residues. Between the trimmed V and J ends, which lost 2 bases and 5 bases, there was a span of 9 bases. CDR3 nucleotides: TGTGCCAGCTCACCAGGGTCCGCGACTGAAGCTTTCTTT. Encoded protein: CASSPGSATEAFF.

V and J are TRBV23-1 and TRBJ2-7, with D possibly matching TRBD2 (5 bases). TRBV23-1 is known as an ORF, though its function is uncertain. The CDR3 loop spans 16 amino acids. The V end was cut by 6 bases, the J end by 6 bases, with 24 bases between. As DNA, the CDR3 is TGCGCCAGCAGGATAAAAAACCAGAGGGTTTGTACCGAGCAGTACTTC. Amino acid sequence: CASRIKNQRVCTEQYF.

The chain combines TRBV19 with TRBJ2-7; TRBD2 might be the D (5 bases). Trimming removed 3 bases at V and 6 bases at J, with 15 bases between. Germline assignment: CDR1 LNHDA and CDR2 SQIVND (reference sequence). The CDR3 covers 14 residues. CDR3 amino acids: CASSMSLAMSEQYF. In nucleotides, the CDR3 is TGTGCCAGTAGTATGAGTCTAGCTATGTCCGAGCAGTACTTC.

This clone was detected only once. Other nucleotide sequences from this sample produce the same CDR3. This rearrangement joins TRBV6-5 to TRBJ2-7, with D possibly called TRBD1 or TRBD2 (6 bases each). Germline loops: CDR1 MNHEY, CDR2 SVGAGI. The CDR3 is made up of 14 amino acids. V was pared by 6 bases and J by 0 bases, with 12 bases between. This CDR3 reads CASRRGQASYEQYF. DNA of the CDR3: TGTGCCAGCAGACGGGGGCAGGCCTCCTACGAGCAGTACTTC.

The V gene is TRBV4-1, the J gene TRBJ2-7; 7 nucleotides match TRBD2. V lost 4 bases to trimming and J lost 7 bases; unmatched junction nucleotides: 19. This CDR3 comprises 17 residues. In germline, CDR1 is MGHRA, CDR2 YSYEKL. The CDR3 is CASSPAVAGVAVREQYF. The CDR3 DNA reads TGCGCCAGCAGCCCTGCCGTCGCGGGAGTGGCTGTACGGGAGCAGTACTTC.

In regard to this clone: Other DNA sequences in the sample encode the same CDR3. The CDR3 nucleotides read TGCGCCAGCAGCTTGGGACTTTACAATGAGCAGTTCTTC. As protein: CASSLGLYNEQFF. This chain links TRBV5-1 with TRBJ2-1; D gene unclear. Trimming cost V 0 bases and J 4 bases, with 5 bases left between them. Germline CDR1 SGHRS, CDR2 YFSETQ. CDR3 length: 13 residues. Supplemented by reference TRBV5-1 and TRBJ2-1, the full variable domain reads KAGVTQTPRYLIKTRGQQVTLSCSPISGHRSVSWYQQTPGQGLQFLFEYFSETQRNKGNFPGRFSGRQFSNSRSEMNVSTLELGDSALYLCASSLGLYNEQFFGPGTRLTVL.

The rearrangement joins TRBV6-5 to TRBJ2-1, with no clear D. This CDR3 has 14 residues. V was trimmed by 6 bases and J by 1 base, leaving 10 bases between them. Germline V gene sequence: CDR1 MNHEY, CDR2 SVGAGI. The CDR3 DNA reads as TGTGCCAGCAGCCCCGGTGGATCCTACAATGAGCAGTTCTTC. Protein: CASSPGGSYNEQFF.

This chain uses TRBV28 with TRBJ2-7; 11 bases are a match to TRBD1. J was trimmed by 6 bases and V by 5 bases; bases with no gene match: 9. Per the germline V gene, CDR1 is MDHEN and CDR2 is SYDVKM. This CDR3 contains 15 residues. CDR3 DNA sequence: TGTGCCAGCAGTGCCTCCGGGACAGGGGGTGGCGAGCAGTACTTC. Residues: CASSASGTGGGEQYF.